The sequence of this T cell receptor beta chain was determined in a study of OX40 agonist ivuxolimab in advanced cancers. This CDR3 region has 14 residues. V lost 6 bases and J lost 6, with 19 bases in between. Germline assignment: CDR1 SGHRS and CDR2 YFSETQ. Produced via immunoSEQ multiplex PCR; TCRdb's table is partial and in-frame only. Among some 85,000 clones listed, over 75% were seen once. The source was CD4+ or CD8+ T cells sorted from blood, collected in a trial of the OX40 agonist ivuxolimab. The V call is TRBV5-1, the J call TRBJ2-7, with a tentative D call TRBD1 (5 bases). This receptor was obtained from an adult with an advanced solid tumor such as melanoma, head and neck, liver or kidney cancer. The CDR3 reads CASNSLDNAGEQYF. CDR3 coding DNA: TGCGCCAGCAACTCATTGGACAACGCTGGCGAGCAGTACTTC.